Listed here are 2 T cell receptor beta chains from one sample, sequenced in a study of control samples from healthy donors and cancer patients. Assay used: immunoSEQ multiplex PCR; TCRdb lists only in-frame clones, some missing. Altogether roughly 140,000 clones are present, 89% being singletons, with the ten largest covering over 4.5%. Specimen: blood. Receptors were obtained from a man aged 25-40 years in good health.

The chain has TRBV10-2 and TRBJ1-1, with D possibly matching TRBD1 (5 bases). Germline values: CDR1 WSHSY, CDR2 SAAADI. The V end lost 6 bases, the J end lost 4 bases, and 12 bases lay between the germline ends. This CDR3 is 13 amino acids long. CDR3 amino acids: CASSPGDLTEAFF. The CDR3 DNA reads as TGCGCCAGCAGCCCCGGGGACCTCACTGAAGCTTTCTTT.

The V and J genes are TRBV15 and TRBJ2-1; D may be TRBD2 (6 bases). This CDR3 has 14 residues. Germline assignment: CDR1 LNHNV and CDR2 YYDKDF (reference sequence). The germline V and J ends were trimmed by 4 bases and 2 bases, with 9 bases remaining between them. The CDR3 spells CATSTGTAYNEQFF. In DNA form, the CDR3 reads TGTGCCACCAGCACCGGGACTGCCTACAATGAGCAGTTCTTC.